This TCR beta chain was retrieved from a study of shared clonotypes between healthy human individuals. Study summary: Two women and a few men aged 18 to 49 served as donors.

As for this clone: Its target is not known.

Study-wide results and caveats: Against clonotypes common to all four donors, non-shared ones had lower generation probabilities.

Roughly 210 ng DNA, approximately 31,000 T cell genomes, went into each sorted-subset replicate PCR. Original handling: As immunoSEQ supplied junction-only sequences (without quality scores), filtering differed. Libraries were prepared by immunoSEQ multiplex PCR; TCRdb keeps only in-frame clonotypes and omits some of them. V, J and clone size derive from that table, while D and trimming were established from the DNA sequence. The table has 2 million to 2.5 million clones, 80% to 95% seen once. This CDR3 contains 15 residues. Germline V gene lookup returns CDR1 SGHDT and CDR2 YYEEEE. J gave up 9 bases and V 1 base, and 7 bases lay outside the gene matches.

This clonotype was sampled from a man between 18 and 29 years old in good health. Some clones in this sample may be carry-over from other donors' samples. The sample was naive CD4+ T cells from PBMCs. The subset was: CD45RA+ positively selected. This sequence joins TRBV5-6 and TRBJ2-1; TRBD2 matches 10 bases. The DNA for the CDR3 is TGTGCCAGCAGCTTGTTCCAGCGGGAGGGCCCTGAGCAGTTCTTC. Protein: CASSLFQREGPEQFF.